The 21 T cell receptor beta chains presented below share a single source sample, sequenced in a study of vaccination and CD4 T cells after COVID-19. No antigens are known for them. Noted treatment: roughly 11-day PBMC culture with coronavirus spike peptide pools or control peptides (ViraFEST assay). Researchers used the Oncomine TCR Beta short-read assay to sequence DNA from cultured CD4+ T cells. TCRdb recomputed calls from the PCR reads with MiXCR, one row per CDR3 protein. In the table there are some 17,000 distinct CDR3 sequences, about 38% of which are singletons. Sequencing was performed on CD4+ T cells from blood, cultured in vitro. These receptors originate from a human donor who had recovered from COVID-19.

This clonotype turned up a few times. CDR3 sequence reads: CASMFARGQDTQYF. The CDR3 nucleotides are TGCGCCAGCATGTTTGCCAGGGGGCAAGATACGCAGTATTTT. This chain connects TRBV5-1 to TRBJ2-3; 8 bases agree with TRBD1. The trim removed 6 bases at V and 5 bases at J, leaving 8 bases unmatched. This CDR3 has 14 residues. The germline V gene encodes CDR1 SGHRS and CDR2 YFSETQ.

The chain recombines TRBV30 with TRBJ1-6; D perhaps matches TRBD1 (6 bases). The V and J ends lost 8 bases and 7 bases respectively, with 15 bases between them. The CDR3 runs to 13 residues. The V gene's germline CDR1 is GTSNPN and CDR2 SVGIG (reference sequence). The DNA for the CDR3 is TGTGCCGGCAATCAGGGGAACAATTCACCCCTCCACTTT. Translation gives CAGNQGNNSPLHF.

The chain is built from TRBV30 and TRBJ1-2, with D possibly TRBD1 on 5 matching bases. This CDR3 spans 11 amino acids. The germline CDR1 and CDR2 sequences are GTSNPN and SVGIG (reference sequence). Between the trimmed V and J ends, which lost 8 bases and 7 bases, there was a span of 14 bases. CDR3 residues: CAQGGGFGYTF. The CDR3, as DNA: TGTGCCCAAGGTGGGGGGTTTGGCTACACCTTC.

This clonotype appeared once. The chain couples TRBV7-3 to TRBJ2-1; 8 bases align to TRBD2. Germline CDR1 SGHTA, CDR2 FQGTGA. The CDR3 is made up of 16 amino acids. V lost 2 bases to trimming and J lost 7 bases; unmatched junction nucleotides: 10. CDR3 coding DNA: TGTGCCAGCAGCTTAGAGCATAGCGGGGTCGGAAATGAGCAGTTCTTC. It encodes CASSLEHSGVGNEQFF. Using reference TRBV7-3 and TRBJ2-1 for the parts outside the CDR3, the full variable domain is GAGVSQTPSNKVTEKGKYVELRCDPISGHTALYWYRQSLGQGPEFLIYFQGTGAADDSGLPNDRFFAVRPEGSVSTLKIQRTERGDSAVYLCASSLEHSGVGNEQFFGPGTRLTVL.

The chain carries TRBV5-4 and TRBJ1-6, with D possibly TRBD1 on 6 matching bases. Trimming stripped 4 bases from V and 6 bases from J, with 11 bases between. The CDR3 extends over 14 amino acids. Germline CDR1 is SGHNT and CDR2 is YYREEE (reference sequence). The CDR3 region has the DNA TGTGCCAGCAGCGGGGGGGGGCCTAATTCACCCCTCCACTTT. Its protein is CASSGGGPNSPLHF.

The chain recombines TRBV6-2 or TRBV6-3 with TRBJ2-1; 13 bases agree with TRBD2. Per germline, CDR1 MNHEY and CDR2 SVGEGT. Unmatched junction bases numbered 9, after V lost 7 bases and J lost 6 bases. This CDR3 is built from 16 residues. CDR3 sequence (DNA): TGTGCCAGCAACGATGGACTAGCGGGAGTGAGCAATGAGCAGTTCTTC. Its translation is CASNDGLAGVSNEQFF.

This clonotype was seen a handful of times. This chain uses TRBV20-1 with TRBJ2-5, with D perhaps matching TRBD1 (6 bases). The germline gives CDR1 DFQATT, CDR2 SNEGSKA (reference sequence). This CDR3 has 14 residues. The V and J ends lost 6 bases and 0 bases respectively, with 14 bases between them. The CDR3 spells CSATPTGDQETQYF. For the CDR3, the DNA is TGCAGTGCCACACCGACAGGTGACCAAGAGACCCAGTACTTC.

The CDR3 sequence: CASSVFRQAYGYTF. Here the CDR3 DNA reads TGTGCCAGCAGTGTATTCCGTCAGGCCTATGGCTACACCTTC. This chain links TRBV6-1 with TRBJ1-2; no clear D. The CDR3 contains 14 residues. The V end was cut by 4 bases, the J end by 4 bases, with 13 bases between. Germline V gene lookup returns CDR1 MNHNS and CDR2 SASEGT.

The V gene is TRBV6-1, the J gene TRBJ1-4; the match to TRBD1 covers 9 bases. The junction had 9 bases not matched to a gene; V was cut back by 3 bases and J by 7 bases. Germline values: CDR1 MNHNS, CDR2 SASEGT. The CDR3 spans 16 residues. The CDR3 DNA sequence: TGTGCCAGCAGTGAGGGGACCGGGACAGGGCGTGAAAAACTGTTTTTT. Translated: CASSEGTGTGREKLFF.

The rearrangement links TRBV18 to TRBJ1-1; D gene ambiguous. V gave up 1 base and J gave up 6 bases, with 6 bases separating them. The CDR3 runs to 12 residues. Germline CDR1 reads KGHSH; CDR2 reads LQKENI. CDR3 bases: TGTGCCAGCTCACCACTGAGGGCTGAAGCTTTCTTT. Its protein product is CASSPLRAEAFF.

This clonotype came up a few times. The rearrangement links TRBV7-8 to TRBJ2-7, with no clear D. The V end lost 1 base, the J end lost 3 bases, and 7 bases lay between the germline ends. Germline CDR1 SGHVS, CDR2 FQNEAQ. The CDR3 covers 13 residues. The CDR3, as DNA: TGTGCCAGCAGCTTAGTGATCGGCTACGAGCAGTACTTC. This translates into CASSLVIGYEQYF.

This clonotype was seen a few times. The chain employs TRBV15 and TRBJ2-1, with 7 bases matching TRBD1. The CDR3 contains 16 residues. Germline V gene sequence: CDR1 LNHNV, CDR2 YYDKDF (reference sequence). Unmatched junction bases numbered 6, after V lost 4 bases and J lost 0 bases. This chain's CDR3 is CATSIQGIRSYNEQFF. CDR3 in DNA: TGTGCCACCAGCATACAGGGGATTCGCTCCTACAATGAGCAGTTCTTC.

The chain employs TRBV2 and TRBJ2-7; the D is unclear. The CDR3 covers 16 residues. Germline-derived CDR1 and CDR2 are SNHLY and FYNNEI. V was shortened by 3 bases and J by 5 bases, with 20 bases between the two germline ends. CDR3 sequence (DNA): TGTGCCAGCAGTGAGCCTACTGGCGGAGCTGGGAACGAGCAGTACTTC. Translated, it gives CASSEPTGGAGNEQYF.

This clonotype was picked up a small number of times. The chain links TRBV7-8 to TRBJ2-5, with 7 bases aligning to TRBD1. CDR3 length equals 16 residues. Trimming removed 5 bases from V and 2 bases from J; junction bases left unmatched: 11. Germline loops: CDR1 SGHVS, CDR2 FQNEAQ. CDR3 in DNA: TGTGCCAGCAGCGTTTATACCGGGACAGCACAAGAGACCCAGTACTTC. It is translated as CASSVYTGTAQETQYF.

This chain uses TRBV2 with TRBJ2-7; 10 bases are a match to TRBD1. This CDR3 spans 13 amino acids. Germline V gene sequence: CDR1 SNHLY, CDR2 FYNNEI. The V gene end was trimmed by 8 bases and the J gene end by 2 bases; junction bases not matched to a gene: 3. CDR3 nucleotides: TGTGCCAGCCTCGGGACAGGGGCCTACGAGCAGTACTTC. Protein sequence: CASLGTGAYEQYF.

The chain carries TRBV11-1 and TRBJ2-6, with D possibly TRBD1 on 6 matching bases. With 8 bases removed from V and 1 base from J, the gap between germline ends came to 18 bases. This CDR3 has 17 amino acids. Germline-derived CDR1 and CDR2 are SGHAT and FQDESV (reference sequence). The CDR3 here is CASSTGPFRSGANVLTF. The DNA of the CDR3 is TGTGCCAGCTCGACAGGACCTTTCCGATCTGGGGCCAACGTCCTGACTTTC.

This clonotype was seen only a few times. V is TRBV20-1 and J is TRBJ1-5; D is perhaps TRBD1 (6 bases). V lost 4 bases and J lost 0, with 13 bases in between. The CDR3 has 15 residues. The germline gives CDR1 DFQATT, CDR2 SNEGSKA (reference sequence). CDR3 sequence (DNA): TGCAGTGCTATTTCCCAGGGGTATAGCAATCAGCCCCAGCATTTT. This sequence encodes CSAISQGYSNQPQHF.

This clonotype showed up just a few times. This chain uses TRBV28 with TRBJ1-5; no clear D gene. CDR1 and CDR2 (germline): MDHEN, SYDVKM. V gave up 6 bases and J gave up 9 bases, with 21 bases separating them. This CDR3 region has 15 residues. DNA of the CDR3: TGTGCCAGCAGCCTTCCCACCGGGAAGCACCGGCCCCAGCATTTT. It codes for CASSLPTGKHRPQHF.

This chain joins TRBV6-5 and TRBJ2-1; D may be TRBD1 or TRBD2 (9 bases each). V was pared by 2 bases and J by 12 bases, with 29 bases between. The CDR3 totals 18 residues. Germline V gives CDR1 MNHEY, CDR2 SVGAGI. The DNA of the CDR3 is TGTGCCAGCAGTTACGGGACAGGGAGCCGCGGGAGGGGTTCCGGGCAGTTCTTC. It translates to CASSYGTGSRGRGSGQFF.

This chain uses TRBV20-1 with TRBJ1-3; no reliable D call. This CDR3 has 15 amino acids. The germline gives CDR1 DFQATT, CDR2 SNEGSKA (reference sequence). V was trimmed by 0 bases and J by 2 bases, leaving 11 bases between them. CDR3 amino acids: CSARELGSPGNTIYF. Here the CDR3 DNA reads TGCAGTGCTAGAGAGTTGGGCAGCCCTGGAAACACCATATATTTT.

The chain has TRBV19 and TRBJ2-4; 11 bases fit TRBD2. The CDR3 has 15 residues. Per germline, CDR1 LNHDA and CDR2 SQIVND (reference sequence). Trimming removed 5 bases from V and 8 bases from J; junction bases left unmatched: 8. The CDR3 spells CASSQRLAGRDIQYF. As DNA, the CDR3 is TGTGCCAGTAGTCAAAGACTAGCGGGAAGAGACATTCAGTACTTC.